This T cell receptor beta chain stems from a study of cytomegalovirus exposure and HLA in healthy donors. Remarks on this clone: What it binds is not known.

Study-wide findings and caveats: Analysis was performed later, and it showed HLA-associated TCR beta chains to be more clonally expanded than equally common others. Altogether, some 160 TCR beta chains were recorded as cytomegalovirus-associated.

PCR used 60 Vbeta primers and 13 Jbeta primers. TCRdb's table, derived via immunoSEQ multiplex PCR, lists solely in-frame clones and lacks some. The sample holds around 130,000 clones, 70% to 85% seen once. CDR3 length: 13 residues. Germline lookup yields CDR1 MNHNS and CDR2 SASEGT. V lost 3 bases, J lost 8 bases, and 5 bases stayed unmatched. This sequence joins TRBV6-1 and TRBJ2-3, with 7 bases identical to TRBD2. The sample consisted of PBMCs. This receptor was obtained from a boy aged 2-15 years in good health and CMV-seronegative. CDR3 DNA sequence: TGTGCCAGCAGTGATGGGGGGGTTGGTACGCAGTATTTT. Its protein is CASSDGGVGTQYF.